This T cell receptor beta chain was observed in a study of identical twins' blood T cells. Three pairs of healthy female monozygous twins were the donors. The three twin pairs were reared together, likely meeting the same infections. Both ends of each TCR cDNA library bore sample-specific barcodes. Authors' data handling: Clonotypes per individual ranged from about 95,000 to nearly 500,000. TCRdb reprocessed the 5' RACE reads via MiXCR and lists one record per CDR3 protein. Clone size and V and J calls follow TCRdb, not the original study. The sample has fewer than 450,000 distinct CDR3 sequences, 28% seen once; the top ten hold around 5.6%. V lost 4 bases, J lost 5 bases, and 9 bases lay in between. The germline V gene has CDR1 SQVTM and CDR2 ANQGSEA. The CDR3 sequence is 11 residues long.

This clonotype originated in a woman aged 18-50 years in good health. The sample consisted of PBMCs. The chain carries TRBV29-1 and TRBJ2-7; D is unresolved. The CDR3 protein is CSVGWVHEQYF. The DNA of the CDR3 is TGCAGCGTTGGGTGGGTGCACGAGCAGTACTTC.